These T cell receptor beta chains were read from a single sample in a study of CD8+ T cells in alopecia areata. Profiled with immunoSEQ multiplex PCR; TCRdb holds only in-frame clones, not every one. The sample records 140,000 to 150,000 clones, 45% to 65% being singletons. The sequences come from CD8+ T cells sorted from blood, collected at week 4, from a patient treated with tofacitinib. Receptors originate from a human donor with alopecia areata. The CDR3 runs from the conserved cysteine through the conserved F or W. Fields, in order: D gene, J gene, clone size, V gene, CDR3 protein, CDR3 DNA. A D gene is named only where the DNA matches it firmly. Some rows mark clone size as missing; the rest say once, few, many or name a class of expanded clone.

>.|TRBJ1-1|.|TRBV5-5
CASSTGGLPEAFF
TGTGCCAGCAGCACTGGGGGATTGCCTGAAGCTTTCTTT
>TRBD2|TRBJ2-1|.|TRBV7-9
CASSGLAGGYEQFF
TGTGCCAGCAGCGGACTAGCGGGGGGGTATGAGCAGTTCTTC
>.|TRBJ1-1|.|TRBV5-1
CASSLEQGLSTEAFF
TGCGCCAGCAGCTTGGAACAGGGCTTATCCACTGAAGCTTTCTTT
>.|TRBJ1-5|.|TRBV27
CASSFEGPHQPQHF
TGTGCCAGCAGTTTCGAGGGTCCGCATCAGCCCCAGCATTTT
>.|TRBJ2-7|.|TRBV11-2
CASSLGGASEQYF
TGTGCCAGCAGCTTAGGGGGTGCTTCCGAGCAGTACTTC
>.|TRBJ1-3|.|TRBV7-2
CASGGNTIYF
TGTGCCAGCGGCGGGAACACCATATATTTT
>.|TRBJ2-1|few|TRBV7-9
CASSLDSFSYNEQFF
TGTGCCAGCAGCTTAGACAGTTTCTCCTACAATGAGCAGTTCTTC
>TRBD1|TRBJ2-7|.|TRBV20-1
CSAGQGDEQYF
TGCAGTGCGGGACAGGGGGACGAGCAGTACTTC
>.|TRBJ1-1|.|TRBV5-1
CASSYGEGYTEAFF
TGCGCCAGCAGCTATGGGGAGGGATACACTGAAGCTTTCTTT
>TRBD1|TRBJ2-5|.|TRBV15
CATSTRQGVPQETQYF
TGTGCCACCAGCACCCGACAGGGAGTCCCCCAAGAGACCCAGTACTTC
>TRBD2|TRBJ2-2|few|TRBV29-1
CSVEGLAGMNTGELFF
TGCAGCGTTGAAGGACTAGCGGGGATGAACACCGGGGAGCTGTTTTTT
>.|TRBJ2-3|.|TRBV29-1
CSVEDPPQYF
TGCAGCGTTGAAGACCCCCCGCAGTATTTT
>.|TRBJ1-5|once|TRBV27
CASSPGLLEPQHF
TGTGCCAGCAGCCCCGGTCTCCTGGAGCCCCAGCATTTT
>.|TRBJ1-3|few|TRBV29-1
CSVPSGNTIYF
TGCAGCGTTCCCTCTGGAAACACCATATATTTT
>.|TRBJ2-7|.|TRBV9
CASSRGSGYEQYF
TGTGCCAGCAGCCGGGGGTCGGGCTACGAGCAGTACTTC
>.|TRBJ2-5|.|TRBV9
CASSTTLSEETQYF
TGTGCCAGCAGCACAACGCTGAGCGAAGAGACCCAGTACTTC
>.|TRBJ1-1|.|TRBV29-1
CSVIQRMNTEAFF
TGCAGCGTCATACAGCGCATGAACACTGAAGCTTTCTTT
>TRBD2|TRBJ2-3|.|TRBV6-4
CASSDQAGGPDTQYF
TGTGCCAGCAGTGACCAAGCGGGGGGGCCAGATACGCAGTATTTT
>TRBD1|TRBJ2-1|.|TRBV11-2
CATGAGGWDEQFF
TGTGCCACCGGGGCAGGGGGCTGGGATGAGCAGTTCTTC
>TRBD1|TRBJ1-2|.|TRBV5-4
CASSPDRVSGYTF
TGTGCCAGCAGCCCGGACAGGGTATCTGGCTACACCTTC
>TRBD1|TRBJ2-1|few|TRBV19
CASRLFYVPPGQGRNEQFF
TGTGCCAGCCGTCTTTTTTATGTCCCTCCGGGACAGGGAAGGAATGAGCAGTTCTTC
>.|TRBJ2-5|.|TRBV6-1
CASSERKQETQYF
TGTGCCAGCAGTGAGCGGAAACAAGAGACCCAGTACTTC
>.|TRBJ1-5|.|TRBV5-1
CASSPLIGGKTQHF
TGCGCCAGCAGCCCACTGATCGGCGGGAAGACCCAGCATTTT
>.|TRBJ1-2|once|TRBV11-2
CASSLPGDYGYTF
TGTGCCAGCAGCTTACCAGGGGACTATGGCTACACCTTC
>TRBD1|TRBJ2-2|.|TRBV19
CASSLGTGGDGELFF
TGTGCCAGTAGTCTCGGGACAGGGGGCGACGGGGAGCTGTTTTTT
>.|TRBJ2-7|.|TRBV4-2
CASSQDQQGYEGNEQYF
TGTGCCAGCAGCCAAGATCAACAGGGTTATGAAGGGAACGAGCAGTACTTC
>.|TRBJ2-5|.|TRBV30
CAWSLDWEETQYF
TGTGCCTGGAGTTTGGACTGGGAAGAGACCCAGTACTTC
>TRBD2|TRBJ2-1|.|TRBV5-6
CASSLPTSGGEQFF
TGTGCCAGCAGCCTACCGACTAGCGGGGGTGAGCAGTTCTTC
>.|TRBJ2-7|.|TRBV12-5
CASGLELLYEQYF
TGTGCTAGTGGTTTAGAGTTACTCTACGAGCAGTACTTC
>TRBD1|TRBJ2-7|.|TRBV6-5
CASSYGLGQGYEQYF
TGTGCCAGCAGTTACGGTCTGGGACAGGGCTACGAGCAGTACTTC
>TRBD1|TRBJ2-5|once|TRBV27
CASSLRGPSETQYF
TGTGCCAGCAGTTTAAGGGGGCCGTCAGAGACCCAGTACTTC
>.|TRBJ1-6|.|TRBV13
CASSPRLGRGISPLHF
TGTGCCAGCAGCCCCCGTCTAGGGCGAGGGATTTCACCCCTCCACTTT
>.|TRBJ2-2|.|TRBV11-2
CASSSRNTGELFF
TGTGCCAGCAGCTCCCGGAACACCGGGGAGCTGTTTTTT
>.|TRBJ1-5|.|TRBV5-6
CASSLADFGQPQHF
TGTGCCAGCAGCTTAGCGGATTTCGGTCAGCCCCAGCATTTT
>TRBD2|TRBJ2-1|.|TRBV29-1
CSSGLAGNREQFF
TGCAGCTCGGGACTAGCGGGGAATAGGGAGCAGTTCTTC
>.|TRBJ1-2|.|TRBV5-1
CASSLEDGMGYGYTF
TGCGCCAGCAGCTTGGAAGACGGCATGGGCTATGGCTACACCTTC
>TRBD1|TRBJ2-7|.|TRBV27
CASSLSPTGAYEQYF
TGTGCCAGCAGTTTATCCCCGACAGGGGCCTACGAGCAGTACTTC
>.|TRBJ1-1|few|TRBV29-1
CSVGGGGTEAFF
TGCAGCGTTGGTGGGGGAGGCACTGAAGCTTTCTTT
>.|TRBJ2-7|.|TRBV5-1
CASSEGYEQYF
TGCGCCAGCAGTGAGGGCTACGAGCAGTACTTC
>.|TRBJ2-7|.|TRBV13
CASSLGWDASKDYEQYF
TGTGCCAGCAGCTTAGGCTGGGACGCCTCCAAGGACTACGAGCAGTACTTC
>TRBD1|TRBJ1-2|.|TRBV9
CASSPDRGQDGYTF
TGTGCCAGCAGCCCGGACAGGGGGCAGGATGGCTACACCTTC
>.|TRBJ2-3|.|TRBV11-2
CASGLGPQITDTQYF
TGTGCCAGCGGCCTGGGACCCCAGATCACAGATACGCAGTATTTT
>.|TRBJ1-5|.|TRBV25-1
CASSLRRPHQPQHF
TGTGCCAGCAGTTTAAGGAGACCTCATCAGCCCCAGCATTTT
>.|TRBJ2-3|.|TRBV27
CASRGGPDTQYF
TGTGCCAGCAGAGGGGGTCCCGATACGCAGTATTTT
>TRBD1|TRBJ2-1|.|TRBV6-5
CVSSYGTGDVNEQFF
TGTGTCAGCAGTTACGGGACAGGGGATGTCAATGAGCAGTTCTTC
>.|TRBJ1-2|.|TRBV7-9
CASSPSRGEDYGYTF
TGTGCCAGCAGCCCCTCTCGCGGGGAGGACTATGGCTACACCTTC
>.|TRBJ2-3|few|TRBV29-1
CSVEDNLTQYF
TGCAGCGTTGAGGACAACCTTACGCAGTATTTT
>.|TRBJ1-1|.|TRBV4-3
CASSQLGMNTEAFF
TGCGCCAGCAGCCAACTGGGGATGAACACTGAAGCTTTCTTT
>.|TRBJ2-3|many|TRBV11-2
CASSLERTDTQYF
TGTGCCAGCAGCTTAGAACGCACAGATACGCAGTATTTT
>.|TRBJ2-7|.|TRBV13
CASSLQSYEQYF
TGTGCCAGCAGCTTACAATCCTACGAGCAGTACTTC
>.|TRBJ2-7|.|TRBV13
CASSLNGGVYEQYF
TGTGCCAGCAGCTTAAACGGCGGTGTCTACGAGCAGTACTTC
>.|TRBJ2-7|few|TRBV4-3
CASSQDRGFYEQYF
TGCGCCAGCAGCCAAGATAGGGGATTTTACGAGCAGTACTTC
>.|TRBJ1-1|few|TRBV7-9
CASSLPGANTEAFF
TGTGCCAGCAGCCTCCCGGGGGCGAACACTGAAGCTTTCTTT
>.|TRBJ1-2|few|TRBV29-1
CSARSEGYGYTF
TGCAGCGCCCGTTCCGAGGGCTATGGCTACACCTTC
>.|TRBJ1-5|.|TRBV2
CASSAGSQPQHF
TGTGCCAGCAGTGCTGGGTCCCAGCCCCAGCATTTT
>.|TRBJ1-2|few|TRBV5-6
CASSTDWINYGYTF
TGTGCCAGCAGCACGGACTGGATTAACTATGGCTACACCTTC
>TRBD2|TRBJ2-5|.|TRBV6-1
CASSAASGGLWETQYF
TGTGCCAGCAGTGCGGCTAGCGGGGGGCTGTGGGAGACCCAGTACTTC
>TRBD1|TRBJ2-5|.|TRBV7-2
CASSARPRGPETQYF
TGTGCCAGCAGCGCAAGACCAAGGGGGCCCGAGACCCAGTACTTC
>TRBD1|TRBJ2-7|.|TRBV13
CASGQGANEQYF
TGTGCCAGCGGACAGGGGGCCAACGAGCAGTACTTC